This TCR beta chain was identified during a study of shared clonotypes between healthy human individuals. Overall study findings and caveats: The diversity represented, both genetic and in exposure history, was limited by few donors.

Naive CD8 cells comprised CD45RO-negative, CCR7-positively selected cells, excluding terminally differentiated effector memory CD45RA+ cells. Donors, healthy HIV-negative adults, lacked recent acute infections or vaccinations. TCRdb keeps only in-frame clones here, not all; method: immunoSEQ multiplex PCR. The data contain hundreds of thousands of clones, about 95% of them singletons. Concerning this clone: As yet, its antigen is unknown.

V lost 4 bases and J lost 4, with 21 bases in between. CDR3 length: 17 amino acids. Germline V CDR1 and CDR2: SGHAT, FQNNGV. The sequence came from a woman younger than 45 in good health. The chain has TRBV11-2 and TRBJ2-3, with D perhaps given as TRBD1 or TRBD2 (5 bases each). The sequencing sample was made of naive CD8+ T cells sorted from blood. CDR3 loop: CASSSREKVSRSDTQYF. Here the CDR3 DNA reads TGTGCCAGCAGCTCCAGGGAGAAGGTATCGAGGTCAGATACGCAGTATTTT.